What follows are 3 T cell receptor beta chains derived from one specimen sequenced in a study of shared clonotypes between healthy human individuals. Only in-frame clones appear in the TCRdb table, and some are missing; sequencing was by immunoSEQ multiplex PCR. The sample holds a few hundred thousand clones; around 97% are singletons and the top ten take approximately 0.057%. Source material: naive CD4+ T cells sorted from blood. This sample's subset: CD45RA+ positively selected. These receptors were taken from a young woman in good health.

The J gene is TRBJ2-3, the V gene TRBV6-5; 7 bases are shared with TRBD2. V trimming: 6 bases; J trimming: 2 bases; junction bases outside the gene matches: 8. This CDR3 contains 15 residues. Germline V CDR1 and CDR2: MNHEY, SVGAGI. This chain's CDR3 is CASSTRGDNTDTQYF. The CDR3 bases are TGTGCCAGCAGCACCCGGGGGGATAACACAGATACGCAGTATTTT.

The rearrangement joins TRBV19 to TRBJ1-1, with D maybe TRBD1 (6 bases). Looked up from germline, CDR1 is LNHDA and CDR2 is SQIVND (reference sequence). This CDR3 is 16 amino acids long. V dropped 5 bases and J dropped 6 bases, with 22 bases sitting between them. The CDR3 region is CASSPNLQGKRPEAFF. The CDR3 DNA follows: TGTGCCAGTAGTCCTAACCTACAGGGAAAAAGGCCTGAAGCTTTCTTT.

This clone was counted once. The rearrangement joins TRBV15 to TRBJ2-1; D may be TRBD1 (6 bases). Deletions cut 0 bases from V and 4 bases from J, with 13 bases between. The CDR3 length is 16 residues. Germline values: CDR1 LNHNV, CDR2 YYDKDF (reference sequence). CDR3 amino acids: CATSRDSQGHYNEQFF. In nucleotides, the CDR3 is TGTGCCACCAGCAGAGATTCTCAGGGACATTACAATGAGCAGTTCTTC.